This paragraph reports one T cell receptor beta chain. The antigen remains unidentified. The data derive from a study of graft-versus-host responses after intestinal transplantation. Findings and caveats of the study: Declines in HvG clones occurring early post-transplant were associated with peak circulating GvH clone levels. Some GvH clones were seen earlier in gut or blood, suggesting intestinal origin.

Germline lookup yields CDR1 MNHNS and CDR2 SASEGT. The V end was cut by 5 bases, the J end by 8 bases, with 15 bases between. This CDR3 spans 13 amino acids. Profiling relied on immunoSEQ multiplex PCR, and the TCRdb table lists in-frame clones only, not all of them. The sample carries tens of thousands of clones, 90% recorded once. This chain joins TRBV6-1 and TRBJ2-5; no clear D. This TCR came from a human donor who received an intestinal transplant. The input for sequencing was unstimulated CD4+ T cells sorted from spleen or lymph node cells, taken before intestinal transplant. The CDR3 DNA sequence: TGTGCCAGCAGTAACCGACTGCCTGGCACCCAGTACTTC. Its protein is CASSNRLPGTQYF.